These 15 T cell receptor beta chains were all obtained from the same sample, sequenced in a study of Ad26.COV2.S vaccination and SARS-CoV-2 variants. Treatment in this sample: some 20 received Ad26.COV2.S at low or high dose, single or two shots; several received placebo; per-sample allocation not given. Sampling took place 63 days after the first vaccine or placebo injection. Sequencing used immunoSEQ multiplex PCR; TCRdb keeps in-frame clones, though not all of them. The table has roughly 680,000 clones, roughly nine tenths seen once; the top ten hold about 1.5%. The source was peripheral blood, collected in a trial of Ad26.COV2.S vaccine versus placebo. The receptor source for this set is a person aged 18-65 years who received the Ad26.COV2.S COVID-19 vaccine or a placebo.

This clone was picked up a small number of times. V is TRBV5-1 and J is TRBJ2-2; D ambiguous. Germline V gene sequence: CDR1 SGHRS, CDR2 YFSETQ. The CDR3 sequence is 14 residues long. The V end was cut by 4 bases, the J end by 2 bases, with 9 bases between. DNA of the CDR3: TGCGCCAGCAGCCCGGACGCAAACACCGGGGAGCTGTTTTTT. This sequence encodes CASSPDANTGELFF.

The chain recombines TRBV27 with TRBJ2-7; D remains unclear. Trimming removed 1 base at V and 2 bases at J, with 9 bases between. Germline values: CDR1 MNHEY, CDR2 SMNVEV (reference sequence). The CDR3 sequence is 14 residues long. The CDR3 region is CASSLWAGTYEQYF. The CDR3 region has the DNA TGTGCCAGCAGTTTATGGGCAGGTACCTACGAGCAGTACTTC.

V gene TRBV7-7 combines with J gene TRBJ2-5; 7 positions agree with TRBD1. The junction had 7 bases not matched to a gene; V was cut back by 2 bases and J by 4 bases. This CDR3 spans 15 amino acids. CDR1 and CDR2 from the germline V gene are SSHAT and FNYEAQ (reference sequence). The CDR3 sequence is CASSLNRQGGETQYF. The CDR3 region has the DNA TGTGCCAGCAGCTTAAATAGACAGGGTGGAGAGACCCAGTACTTC.

The V call is TRBV10-3, the J call TRBJ2-2; the D gene could be TRBD1 or TRBD2 (7 bases each). The germline V gene encodes CDR1 ENHRY and CDR2 SYGVKD. Trimming left V 11 bases short and J 1 base short, with 17 bases between. This CDR3 has 15 residues. The CDR3 sequence is CAVGGGRGNTGELFF. In nucleotides, the CDR3 is TGTGCCGTGGGAGGGGGCCGGGGGAACACCGGGGAGCTGTTTTTT.

The CDR3 spells CASSLNGSPAFF. The CDR3 coding sequence is TGTGCCAGCAGCTTAAATGGGTCCCCGGCTTTCTTC. This rearrangement joins TRBV7-3 to TRBJ2-1; D call uncertain. Germline CDR1 and CDR2: SGHTA and FQGTGA. Trimming pared 1 base from V and 16 bases from J, leaving 14 bases between. The CDR3 is 12 residues long.

The chain joins TRBV7-9 to TRBJ2-7; D might be TRBD1 (6 bases). Trimming cost V 5 bases and J 2 bases, with 16 bases left between them. Germline V CDR1 and CDR2: SEHNR, FQNEAQ (reference sequence). The CDR3 runs 15 residues. CDR3 DNA sequence: TGTGCCAGCAGCCTCAGACAGGCCCCAACCTACGAGCAGTACTTC. Its protein is CASSLRQAPTYEQYF.

The chain is built from TRBV4-3 and TRBJ1-1; tentatively, D is TRBD1 (5 bases). Germline-derived CDR1 and CDR2 are LGHNA and YSLEER. The germline V and J ends were trimmed by 0 bases and 10 bases, with 24 bases remaining between them. The CDR3 has 17 residues. This CDR3 reads CASSQEPRRQGLQVAFF. The DNA for the CDR3 is TGCGCCAGCAGCCAAGAACCGAGGAGACAAGGGTTACAGGTAGCTTTCTTT.

V usage is TRBV19 and J usage is TRBJ1-5; D not certain. Trimming took off 6 bases at V and 3 bases at J, with 12 bases between the two ends. This CDR3 has 14 residues. The V gene's germline CDR1 is LNHDA and CDR2 SQIVND (reference sequence). The CDR3: CASSKSGPNQPQHF. The CDR3 region has the DNA TGTGCCAGTAGCAAGTCCGGCCCCAATCAGCCCCAGCATTTT. The full variable domain, completed using reference TRBV19 and TRBJ1-5, is DGGITQSPKYLFRKEGQNVTLSCEQNLNHDAMYWYRQDPGQGLRLIYYSQIVNDFQKGDIAEGYSVSREKKESFPLTVTSAQKNPTAFYLCASSKSGPNQPQHFGDGTRLSIL.

This chain uses TRBV10-3 with TRBJ1-1; D not certain. V was shortened by 10 bases and J by 1 base, with 10 bases between the two germline ends. The CDR3 contains 12 residues. Germline CDR1 ENHRY, CDR2 SYGVKD. CDR3 DNA: TGTGCCACCTCGGAACCGAACACTGAAGCTTTCTTT. This codes for CATSEPNTEAFF.

Comments on this clone: Other DNA variants within this sample encode the same CDR3. The chain employs TRBV5-1 and TRBJ1-5; 8 bases line up with TRBD1. V shed 5 bases, J shed 4 bases, and the junction held 5 bases outside the gene matches. From germline, CDR1 is SGHRS and CDR2 YFSETQ. The CDR3 length is 14 residues. In DNA form, the CDR3 reads TGCGCCAGCAGTCCCGGACAGGGAAATCAGCCCCAGCATTTT. Protein: CASSPGQGNQPQHF.

This clone has only a few counts. This chain connects TRBV3-1 (or the pseudogene TRBV3-2) to TRBJ2-2; D not certain. This CDR3 contains 14 residues. CDR1 is LGHDT and CDR2 is YNNKEL in the germline V gene (reference sequence). V lost 1 base to trimming and J lost 3 bases, with 6 bases between them. The DNA for the CDR3 is TGTGCCAGCAGCCAAGGTCAGCACACCGGGGAGCTGTTTTTT. Its translation: CASSQGQHTGELFF.

The chain combines TRBV12-5 with TRBJ2-1; 7 bases align to TRBD2. From germline, CDR1 is LGHNT and CDR2 FRNRAP. The CDR3 consists of 18 residues. V lost 7 bases and J lost 2; bases outside the gene matches: 17. CDR3 region: CASDPTSRARITYNEQFF. The CDR3 DNA reads as TGTGCTAGTGATCCGACTAGCCGAGCCCGAATAACCTACAATGAGCAGTTCTTC.

This chain connects TRBV7-9 to TRBJ2-3, with 8 nucleotides matching TRBD2. The germline V gene encodes CDR1 SEHNR and CDR2 FQNEAQ (reference sequence). The CDR3 loop spans 14 amino acids. J was trimmed by 6 bases and V by 3 bases; bases with no gene match: 5. The CDR3 loop is CASSLMSGGDTQYF. The DNA for the CDR3 is TGTGCCAGCAGCTTGATGTCGGGAGGGGATACGCAGTATTTT.

The DNA for the CDR3 is TGTGCCAGCAGCCAAGACATCGCAACTAATGAAAAACTGTTTTTT. It specifies CASSQDIATNEKLFF. This sequence joins TRBV11-2 and TRBJ1-4; D remains ambiguous. This CDR3 is 15 amino acids long. V lost 5 bases to trimming and J lost 0 bases, with 10 bases between them. Germline CDR1 reads SGHAT; CDR2 reads FQNNGV. Full variable domain (outside the CDR3, taken from reference TRBV11-2 and TRBJ1-4): EAGVAQSPRYKIIEKRQSVAFWCNPISGHATLYWYQQILGQGPKLLIQFQNNGVVDDSQLPKDRFSAERLKGVDSTLKIQPAKLEDSAVYLCASSQDIATNEKLFFGSGTQLSVL.

This clone appeared once. The rearrangement joins TRBV4-2 to TRBJ2-2; D is ambiguous. Germline lookup yields CDR1 LGHNA and CDR2 YNFKEQ. The CDR3 sequence is 14 residues long. The V end lost 1 base, the J end lost 2 bases, and 5 bases lay between the germline ends. The CDR3 loop reads CASSQGDNTGELFF. As DNA, the CDR3 is TGTGCCAGCAGCCAAGGGGATAACACCGGGGAGCTGTTTTTT.